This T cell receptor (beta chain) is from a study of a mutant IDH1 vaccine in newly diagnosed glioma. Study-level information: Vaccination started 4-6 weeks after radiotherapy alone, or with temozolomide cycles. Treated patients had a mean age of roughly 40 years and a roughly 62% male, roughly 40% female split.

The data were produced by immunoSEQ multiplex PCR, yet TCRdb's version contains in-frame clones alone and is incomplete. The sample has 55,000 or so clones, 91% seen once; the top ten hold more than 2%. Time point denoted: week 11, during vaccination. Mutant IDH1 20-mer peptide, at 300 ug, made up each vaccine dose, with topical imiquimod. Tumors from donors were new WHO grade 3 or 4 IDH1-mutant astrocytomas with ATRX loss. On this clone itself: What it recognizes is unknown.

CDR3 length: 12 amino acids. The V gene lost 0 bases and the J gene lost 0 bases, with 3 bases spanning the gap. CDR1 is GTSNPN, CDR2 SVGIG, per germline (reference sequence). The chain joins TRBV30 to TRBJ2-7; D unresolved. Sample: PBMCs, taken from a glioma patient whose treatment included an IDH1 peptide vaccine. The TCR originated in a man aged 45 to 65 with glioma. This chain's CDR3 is CAWSVISYEQYF. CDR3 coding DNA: TGTGCCTGGAGTGTTATCTCCTACGAGCAGTACTTC.